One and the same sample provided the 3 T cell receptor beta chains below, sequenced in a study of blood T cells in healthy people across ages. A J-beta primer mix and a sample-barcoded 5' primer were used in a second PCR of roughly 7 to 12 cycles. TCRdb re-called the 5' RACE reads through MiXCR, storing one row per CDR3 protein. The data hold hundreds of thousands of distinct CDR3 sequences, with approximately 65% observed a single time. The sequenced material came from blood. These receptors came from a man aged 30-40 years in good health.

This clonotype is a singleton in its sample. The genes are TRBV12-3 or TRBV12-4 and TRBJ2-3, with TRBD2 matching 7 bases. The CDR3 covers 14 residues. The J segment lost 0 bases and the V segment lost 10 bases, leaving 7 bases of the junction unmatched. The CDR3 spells CAIGRGGSTDTQYF. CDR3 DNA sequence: TGTGCCATCGGGCGCGGGGGTAGCACAGATACGCAGTATTTT.

As DNA, the CDR3 is TGTGCCATCAGTGAATCCGGGACAGGTAACGCTGAAGCTTTCTTT. Translated: CAISESGTGNAEAFF. The gene calls are TRBV10-3 and TRBJ1-1; 8 bases agree with TRBD1. The germline gives CDR1 ENHRY, CDR2 SYGVKD. V was clipped by 3 bases and J by 6 bases; unmatched bases: 9. The CDR3 contains 15 residues.

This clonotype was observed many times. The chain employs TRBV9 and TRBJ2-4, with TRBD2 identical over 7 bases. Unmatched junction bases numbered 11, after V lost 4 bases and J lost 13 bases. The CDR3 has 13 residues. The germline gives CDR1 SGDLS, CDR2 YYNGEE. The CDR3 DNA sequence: TGTGCCAGCAGCCGGGGAGGGACCCTTGGCCAGTACTTC. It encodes CASSRGGTLGQYF.